This is a list of T cell receptor beta chains from one sample in a study. Each CDR3 protein gets one entry after TCRdb re-called the RT-PCR reads with MiXCR. The sample contains fewer than 800,000 distinct CDR3 sequences, around 14% of which appear only once. Material for sequencing was memory CD4+ T cells from blood. All receptors come from a female donor in good health, serving as a healthy control. Each CDR3 is given with its conserved first and last residue. The D gene is left open where the match is weak. Expanded clones are given a class, and other clones once, few, many or no size at all.

clone size	V gene	J gene	D gene	CDR3 protein	CDR3 DNA
many	TRBV4-3	TRBJ2-3	NA	CASSQEERNTDTQYF	TGCGCCAGCAGCCAAGAAGAGCGGAACACAGATACGCAGTATTTT
NA	TRBV20-1	TRBJ2-1	TRBD2	CSARVAGGYYNEQFF	TGCAGTGCGCGAGTTGCGGGGGGCTATTACAATGAGCAGTTCTTC
NA	TRBV12-3/TRBV12-4	TRBJ1-6	NA	CASHGGVYNSPLHF	TGTGCCAGCCATGGGGGGGTCTATAATTCACCCCTCCACTTT
NA	TRBV20-1	TRBJ2-7	TRBD2	CSATKTSGTLPYEQYF	TGCAGTGCTACAAAGACTAGCGGGACGCTACCCTACGAGCAGTACTTC
few	TRBV12-3/TRBV12-4	TRBJ1-5	NA	CASSSAQGNQPQHF	TGTGCCAGCAGTTCCGCTCAGGGCAATCAGCCCCAGCATTTT
few	TRBV18	TRBJ2-5	TRBD1	CASSPTGEQETQYF	TGTGCCAGCTCACCTACAGGGGAACAAGAGACCCAGTACTTC
NA	TRBV24-1	TRBJ1-5	NA	CATSASDIGNQPQHF	TGTGCCACCAGTGCCAGCGACATAGGAAATCAGCCCCAGCATTTT
few	TRBV6-5	TRBJ2-2	NA	CASFPESANTGELFF	TGTGCCAGCTTTCCCGAGTCGGCGAACACCGGGGAGCTGTTTTTT
many	TRBV29-1	TRBJ2-1	TRBD2	CSALREDNEQFF	TGCAGCGCTTTGCGGGAGGATAATGAGCAGTTCTTC
NA	TRBV20-1	TRBJ2-7	NA	CSALRGGYEQYF	TGCAGTGCCCTTAGGGGGGGGTACGAGCAGTACTTC
many	TRBV20-1	TRBJ2-3	NA	CSARDGRLTDTQYF	TGCAGTGCTAGAGATGGCAGGCTAACAGATACGCAGTATTTT
NA	TRBV28	TRBJ2-5	TRBD2	CASSLYPPGSGSFRGETQYF	TGTGCCAGCAGTTTATATCCCCCGGGTAGCGGGAGTTTCAGAGGGGAGACCCAGTACTTC
few	TRBV5-6	TRBJ1-2	TRBD1	CASSLVRDRGLDGYTF	TGTGCCAGCAGCTTGGTGCGGGACAGGGGGTTAGATGGCTACACCTTC
few	TRBV10-3	TRBJ1-4	NA	CAISERSSTNEKLFF	TGTGCCATCAGCGAAAGAAGCTCAACTAATGAAAAACTGTTTTTT
few	TRBV5-6	TRBJ1-2	NA	CASSLELEGYGYTF	TGTGCCAGCAGCTTGGAGTTGGAGGGCTATGGCTACACCTTC
few	TRBV6-5	TRBJ2-7	NA	CASSYSAGSEQYF	TGTGCCAGCAGTTACTCGGCGGGGTCCGAGCAGTACTTC
many	TRBV15	TRBJ1-4	NA	CATSRRGHLNEKLFF	TGTGCCACCAGCAGAAGGGGCCATCTTAATGAAAAACTGTTTTTT
many	TRBV10-3	TRBJ1-1	NA	CATGTSNTEAFF	TGTGCCACCGGGACATCAAACACTGAAGCTTTCTTT
NA	TRBV5-6	TRBJ2-1	TRBD2	CASSLPGLALPREQFF	TGTGCCAGCAGCCTACCGGGACTAGCTTTACCTCGCGAGCAGTTCTTC
many	TRBV5-1	TRBJ2-7	TRBD1	CASSQGQGGYEQYF	TGCGCCAGCAGCCAAGGACAGGGGGGATACGAGCAGTACTTC
many	TRBV12-3/TRBV12-4	TRBJ2-1	TRBD1	CASSLAGQGNDEQFF	TGTGCCAGCAGTTTAGCTGGACAGGGTAATGATGAGCAGTTCTTC
many	TRBV27	TRBJ1-5	TRBD1	CASRVTGGGQPQHF	TGTGCCAGCAGGGTAACAGGGGGCGGTCAGCCCCAGCATTTT
NA	TRBV5-5	TRBJ2-5	NA	CASSLDPGFGETQYF	TGTGCCAGCAGCTTGGATCCCGGGTTCGGGGAGACCCAGTACTTC
many	TRBV4-2	TRBJ2-3	TRBD2	CASSQPFEVAGVPDTQYF	TGTGCCAGCAGCCAACCCTTTGAGGTAGCGGGAGTTCCAGATACGCAGTATTTT
once	TRBV28	TRBJ2-7	NA	CASIRGRGAYEQYF	TGTGCCAGCATCCGGGGCAGGGGCGCCTACGAGCAGTACTTC
many	TRBV4-2	TRBJ2-7	NA	CASSQDSQKQYF	TGTGCCAGCAGCCAAGATTCCCAGAAGCAGTACTTC
many	TRBV20-1	TRBJ2-7	TRBD2	CSAYLSGRAGAYEQYF	TGCAGTGCTTACCTCTCGGGGAGAGCGGGAGCCTACGAGCAGTACTTC
NA	TRBV5-1	TRBJ2-7	TRBD2	CATAHGAGDDEQYF	TGCGCCACGGCCCACGGAGCGGGAGATGACGAGCAGTACTTC
few	TRBV5-1	TRBJ1-1	NA	CASRDGENTEAFF	TGCGCCAGCCGCGACGGGGAGAACACTGAAGCTTTCTTT
NA	TRBV28	TRBJ2-7	NA	CASSLKREQYF	TGTGCCAGCAGTTTAAAGCGGGAGCAGTACTTC
many	TRBV7-9	TRBJ1-1	NA	CASSSEMNTEAFF	TGTGCCAGCAGCTCAGAAATGAACACTGAAGCTTTCTTT
many	TRBV7-2	TRBJ2-3	NA	CASSLALDTTDTQYF	TGTGCCAGCAGCCTAGCTTTGGACACAACAGATACGCAGTATTTT
many	TRBV9	TRBJ1-5	TRBD1	CASSVGLGTGSINAGQPQHF	TGTGCCAGCAGCGTAGGTCTCGGGACAGGGAGTATCAACGCAGGTCAGCCCCAGCATTTT